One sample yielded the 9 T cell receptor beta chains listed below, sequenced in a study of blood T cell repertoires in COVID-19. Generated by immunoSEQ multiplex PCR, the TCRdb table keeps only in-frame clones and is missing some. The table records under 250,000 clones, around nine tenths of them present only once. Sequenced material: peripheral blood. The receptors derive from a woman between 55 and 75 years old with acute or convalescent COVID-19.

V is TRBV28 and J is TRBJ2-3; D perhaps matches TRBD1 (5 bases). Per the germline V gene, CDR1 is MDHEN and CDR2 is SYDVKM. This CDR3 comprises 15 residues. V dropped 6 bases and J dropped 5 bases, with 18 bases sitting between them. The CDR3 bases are TGTGCCAGCAGCCTTACAGGATTCGGCGGAGATACGCAGTATTTT. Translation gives CASSLTGFGGDTQYF.

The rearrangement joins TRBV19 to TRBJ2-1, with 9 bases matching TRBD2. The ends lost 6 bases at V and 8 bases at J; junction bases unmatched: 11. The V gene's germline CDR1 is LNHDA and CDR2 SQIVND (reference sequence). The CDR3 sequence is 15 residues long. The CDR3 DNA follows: TGTGCCAGTAGGAGGACTAGCGCCTGGGGGGATGAGCAGTTCTTC. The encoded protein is CASRRTSAWGDEQFF.

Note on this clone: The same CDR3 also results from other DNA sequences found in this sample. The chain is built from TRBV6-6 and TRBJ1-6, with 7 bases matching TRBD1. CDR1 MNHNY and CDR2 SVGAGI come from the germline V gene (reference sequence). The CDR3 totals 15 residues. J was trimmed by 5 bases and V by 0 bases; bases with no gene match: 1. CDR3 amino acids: CASSYSQGDNSPLHF. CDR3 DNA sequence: TGTGCCAGCAGTTACTCGCAGGGGGATAATTCACCCCTCCACTTT.

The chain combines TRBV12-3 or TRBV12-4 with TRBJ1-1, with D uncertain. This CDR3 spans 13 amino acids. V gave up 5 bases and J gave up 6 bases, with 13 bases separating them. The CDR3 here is CASSPDSEAEAFF. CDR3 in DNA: TGTGCCAGCAGTCCCGATTCAGAGGCTGAAGCTTTCTTT.

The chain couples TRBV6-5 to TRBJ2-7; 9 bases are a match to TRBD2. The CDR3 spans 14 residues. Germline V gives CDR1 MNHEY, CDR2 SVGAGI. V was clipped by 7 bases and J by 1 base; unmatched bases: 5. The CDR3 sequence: CASNEAGGSYEQYF. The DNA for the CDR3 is TGTGCCAGCAACGAGGCGGGAGGGTCCTACGAGCAGTACTTC.

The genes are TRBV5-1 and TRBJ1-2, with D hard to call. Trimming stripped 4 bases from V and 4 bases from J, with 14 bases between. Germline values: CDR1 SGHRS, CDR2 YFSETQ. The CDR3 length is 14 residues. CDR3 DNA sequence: TGCGCCAGCAGCCTCGCTACGGGGAGCTATGGCTACACCTTC. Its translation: CASSLATGSYGYTF. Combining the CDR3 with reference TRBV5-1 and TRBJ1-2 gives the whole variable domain KAGVTQTPRYLIKTRGQQVTLSCSPISGHRSVSWYQQTPGQGLQFLFEYFSETQRNKGNFPGRFSGRQFSNSRSEMNVSTLELGDSALYLCASSLATGSYGYTFGSGTRLTVV.

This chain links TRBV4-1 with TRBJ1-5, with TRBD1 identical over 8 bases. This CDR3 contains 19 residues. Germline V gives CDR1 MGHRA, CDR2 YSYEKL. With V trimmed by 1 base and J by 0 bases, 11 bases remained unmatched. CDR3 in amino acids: CASSQGLGQGESSNQPQHF. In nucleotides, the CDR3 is TGCGCCAGCAGCCAAGGGCTCGGACAGGGCGAAAGTAGCAATCAGCCCCAGCATTTT.

The CDR3 protein is CASSLGPVRAAYNSPLHF. CDR3 DNA: TGCGCCAGCAGCTTGGGACCGGTCAGGGCGGCCTATAATTCACCCCTCCACTTT. The rearrangement links TRBV5-1 to TRBJ1-6; a weak D match, TRBD1 (5 bases). This CDR3 region has 18 residues. CDR1 is SGHRS, CDR2 YFSETQ, per germline. With 0 bases removed from V and 2 bases from J, the gap between germline ends came to 15 bases. Using reference TRBV5-1 and TRBJ1-6 for the parts outside the CDR3, the full variable domain is KAGVTQTPRYLIKTRGQQVTLSCSPISGHRSVSWYQQTPGQGLQFLFEYFSETQRNKGNFPGRFSGRQFSNSRSEMNVSTLELGDSALYLCASSLGPVRAAYNSPLHFGNGTRLTVT.

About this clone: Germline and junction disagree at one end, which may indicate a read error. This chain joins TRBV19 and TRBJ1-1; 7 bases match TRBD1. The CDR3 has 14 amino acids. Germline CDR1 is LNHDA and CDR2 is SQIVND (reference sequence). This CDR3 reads CASSIQGVKTEAFF. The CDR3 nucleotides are TGTGCCAGTAGTATCCAGGGGGTGAAAACTGAAGCTTTCTTT.